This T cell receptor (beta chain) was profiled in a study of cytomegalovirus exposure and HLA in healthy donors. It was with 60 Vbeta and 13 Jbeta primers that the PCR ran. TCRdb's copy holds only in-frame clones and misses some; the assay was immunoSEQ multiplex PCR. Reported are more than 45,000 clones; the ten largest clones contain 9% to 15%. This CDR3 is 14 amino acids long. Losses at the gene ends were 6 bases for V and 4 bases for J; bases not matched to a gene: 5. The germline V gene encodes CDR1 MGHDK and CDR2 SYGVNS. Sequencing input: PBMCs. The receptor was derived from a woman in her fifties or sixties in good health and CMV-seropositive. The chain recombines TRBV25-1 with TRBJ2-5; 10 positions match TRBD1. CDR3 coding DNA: TGTGCCAGCAGACGACAGGGGGCGGGAGAGACCCAGTACTTC. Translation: CASRRQGAGETQYF.